Listed below are T cell receptor beta chains from one sample, sequenced in a study of T cells in Graves' hyperthyroidism and ophthalmopathy. TCRdb itself ran the multiplex PCR reads through MiXCR, one entry per CDR3 protein. This sample has 400,000 to 500,000 distinct CDR3 sequences; approximately 15% occur once, and the top ten carry less than 20%. The specimen was blood. The receptors shown here come from a woman aged 18-30 years with Graves' hyperthyroidism. Both conserved end residues are part of each CDR3. The D gene is left open where the match is weak. Not all rows give a size; the values are once, few, many and, for expanded clones, a class.

clone_size j_call v_call d_call cdr3_nt cdr3_aa
few TRBJ2-7 TRBV4-1 NA TGCGCCAGCAGCCATAGGGACACCTCCTACGAGCAGTACTTC CASSHRDTSYEQYF
NA TRBJ2-2 TRBV20-1 NA TGCAGTGCTAGATCCGGGGACACCGGGGAGCTGTTTTTT CSARSGDTGELFF
NA TRBJ1-5 TRBV19 TRBD1 TGTGCCAGTAGTATGGCCGAGGGGGCGGGCAATCAGCCCCAGCATTTT CASSMAEGAGNQPQHF
NA TRBJ2-5 TRBV14 NA TGTGCCAGCAGCCAAGATGTAGGGGGACTAGAGACCCAGTACTTC CASSQDVGGLETQYF
many TRBJ2-7 TRBV5-1 TRBD1 TGCGCCAGCAGCTCCGGGACAGGGAAAAATGAGAACTACGAGCAGTACTTC CASSSGTGKNENYEQYF
many TRBJ2-2 TRBV28 TRBD2 TGTGCCAGCAGTTTGGGGGGGAATCGGAACACCGGGGAGCTGTTTTTT CASSLGGNRNTGELFF
NA TRBJ2-1 TRBV24-1 NA TGTGCCACCAGTGCCAGGGGCGATAATGAGCAGTTCTTC CATSARGDNEQFF
many TRBJ2-7 TRBV5-1 TRBD2 TGCGCCAGCAGCCCGAGGGCTAGCGGGACCCTCACCTACGAGCAGTACTTC CASSPRASGTLTYEQYF
many TRBJ2-3 TRBV11-2 NA TGTGCCAGCAGCTCGCGGGCAGATACGCAGTATTTT CASSSRADTQYF
many TRBJ1-3 TRBV28 NA TGTGCCAGCAGTTCAAAAGGTCACTCTGGAAACACCATATATTTT CASSSKGHSGNTIYF
many TRBJ2-1 TRBV27 TRBD1 TGTGCCAGCAGTTTAGTGGCCAGGGGGATCAATGAGCAGTTCTTC CASSLVARGINEQFF
few TRBJ1-1 TRBV30 NA TGTGCCTGGAGTGGGGGGATTAACACTGAAGCTTTCTTT CAWSGGINTEAFF
many TRBJ2-5 TRBV2 TRBD2 TGTGCCAGCAGTAAGGGACTAGGGGGAGAGACCCAGTACTTC CASSKGLGGETQYF
many TRBJ2-1 TRBV30 TRBD2 TGTGCCTGGAATTATGCGGGAGGGCCTGACAATGAGCAGTTCTTC CAWNYAGGPDNEQFF
many TRBJ1-2 TRBV9 TRBD1 TGTGCCAGCAGCGGGGGGACAGGGCGCTATGGCTACACCTTC CASSGGTGRYGYTF
NA TRBJ2-5 TRBV7-2 TRBD1 TGTGCCAGCAGCCCGGACAGGGCGATGGAGACCCAGTACTTC CASSPDRAMETQYF
many TRBJ2-2 TRBV30 NA TGTGCCTGGAGCCGCGGGGCCGGGACCGGGGAGCTGTTTTTT CAWSRGAGTGELFF
many TRBJ2-1 TRBV7-2 TRBD2 TGTGCCAGCAGCCACATAACGTCTCTAGCGGCGGGCGATGAGCAGTTCTTC CASSHITSLAAGDEQFF
few TRBJ2-5 TRBV19 NA TGTGCCAGTAGTATTGGCGAGTACCAAGAGACCCAGTACTTC CASSIGEYQETQYF
many TRBJ2-7 TRBV7-3 NA TGTGCCAGCAGCTCCCGACACCCCCGTCTGGGGGGCGAGCAGTACTTC CASSSRHPRLGGEQYF
many TRBJ2-7 TRBV11-3 NA TGTGCCAGCAGCTCAACAGGGAGTAAATACGAGCAGTACTTC CASSSTGSKYEQYF
NA TRBJ2-7 TRBV20-1 TRBD2 TGCAGTGCTAGACTAAAAGGGACTAGCGAGGCCTACGAGCAGTACTTC CSARLKGTSEAYEQYF
many TRBJ1-5 TRBV11-2 NA TGTGCCAGCAGCTTAGGTGATCATAGCAATCAGCCCCAGCATTTT CASSLGDHSNQPQHF
few TRBJ2-2 TRBV4-2 NA TGTGCCAGCAGCCAAGATCAACAGGTCGGGGAGCTGTTTTTT CASSQDQQVGELFF
many TRBJ2-7 TRBV7-6 NA TGTGCCAGCAGCCACAGGGTCGGCGAGCAGTACTTC CASSHRVGEQYF
many TRBJ2-3 TRBV5-1 NA TGCGCCAGCAGCTTGGCCGGATTTGGGGCTCCAGATACGCAGTATTTT CASSLAGFGAPDTQYF
few TRBJ2-1 TRBV4-1 NA TGCGCCAGCAGCCAAGATCCCCACGTCGACAATGAGCAGTTCTTC CASSQDPHVDNEQFF
few TRBJ1-2 TRBV19 TRBD1 TGTGCCAGTAGTGTCACCACAGGGGGCTATGGCTACACCTTC CASSVTTGGYGYTF
many TRBJ1-2 TRBV12-3/TRBV12-4 NA TGTGCCAGCAGTCCCGCGGGCAGGGCTCCCAGCGGCTACACCTTC CASSPAGRAPSGYTF
few TRBJ2-5 TRBV7-9 TRBD2 TGTGCCAGCAGAGTTGTCGCGGGAGGGGGTCCCGAAGAGACCCAGTACTTC CASRVVAGGGPEETQYF
many TRBJ2-1 TRBV20-1 TRBD2 TGCAGTGCAGAAAGGCCTAGCGGCTCCTACAATGAGCAGTTCTTC CSAERPSGSYNEQFF
NA TRBJ1-4 TRBV19 NA TGTGCCAGTAGTATCCGGGGGTCTAATGAAAAACTGTTTTTT CASSIRGSNEKLFF
many TRBJ1-5 TRBV20-1 NA TGCAGTGCGGAGCAGGGATTCAATCAGCCCCAGCATTTT CSAEQGFNQPQHF
few TRBJ1-1 TRBV5-1 NA TGCGCCAGCCAGAGCACGCAGAACACTGGAGCTTTCTTT CASQSTQNTGAFF
many TRBJ1-2 TRBV12-3/TRBV12-4 NA TGTGCCAGCAGTCCCGGGCCCCCCGTGGGTGGCTACACCTTC CASSPGPPVGGYTF
many TRBJ1-1 TRBV2 NA TGTGCCAGCGTTCGCTCGGCAGGGACACAAGCTTTCTTT CASVRSAGTQAFF
NA TRBJ2-3 TRBV12-3/TRBV12-4 TRBD2 TGTGCCAGCAGTACCAGGATAGCGGGAGGGCTCATAGATACGCAGTATTTT CASSTRIAGGLIDTQYF
many TRBJ1-4 TRBV20-1 NA TGCAGTGCGACCCTGGGGACTAATGAAAAACTGTTTTTT CSATLGTNEKLFF
many TRBJ2-7 TRBV6-1 NA TGTGCCAGCAGTAGCACCGGGACTCTCTACGAGCAGTACTTC CASSSTGTLYEQYF
many TRBJ1-2 TRBV28 NA TGTGCCAGCAGGACCCCCTATGGCTACACCTTC CASRTPYGYTF
many TRBJ2-2 TRBV27 TRBD2 TGTGCCAGCACGCCCGGGACTAGAGGTTTCGGGGAGCTGTTTTTT CASTPGTRGFGELFF